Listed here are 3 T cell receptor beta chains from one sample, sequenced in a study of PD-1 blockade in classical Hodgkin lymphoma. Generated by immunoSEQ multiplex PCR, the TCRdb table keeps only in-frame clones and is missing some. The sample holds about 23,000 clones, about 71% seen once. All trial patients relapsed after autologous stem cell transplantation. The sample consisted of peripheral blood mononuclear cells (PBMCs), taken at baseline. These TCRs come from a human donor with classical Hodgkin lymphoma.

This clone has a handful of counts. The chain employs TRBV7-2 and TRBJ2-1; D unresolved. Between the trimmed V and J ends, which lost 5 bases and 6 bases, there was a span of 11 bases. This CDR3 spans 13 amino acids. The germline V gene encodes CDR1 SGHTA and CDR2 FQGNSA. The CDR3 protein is CASSPDPANEQFF. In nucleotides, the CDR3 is TGTGCCAGCAGCCCTGACCCCGCCAATGAGCAGTTCTTC.

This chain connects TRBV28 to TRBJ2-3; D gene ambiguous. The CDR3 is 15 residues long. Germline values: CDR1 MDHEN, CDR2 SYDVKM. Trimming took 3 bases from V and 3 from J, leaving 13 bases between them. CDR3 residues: CASSFWAVVTDTQYF. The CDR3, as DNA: TGTGCCAGCAGTTTTTGGGCGGTGGTAACAGATACGCAGTATTTT.

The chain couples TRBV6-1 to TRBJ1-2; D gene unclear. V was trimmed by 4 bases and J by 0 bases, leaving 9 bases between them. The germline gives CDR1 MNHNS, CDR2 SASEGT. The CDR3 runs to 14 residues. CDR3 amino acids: CASSAGDTNYGYTF. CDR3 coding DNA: TGTGCCAGCAGTGCAGGAGATACTAACTATGGCTACACCTTC.